Listed here is a single TCR beta chain. Antigen specificity is unknown. The record originates from a study of T cell repertoires in cytomegalovirus infection. Study overall: Through public TCR beta signatures, both CMV infection and matching HLA type were indicated. Study-level results: Dominating the ex vivo response were TCR beta clonotypes that were CMV-specific and HLA-C-restricted.

TCRdb re-called the reads with MiXCR, one entry per CDR3 protein. The sample yields approximately 500,000 distinct CDR3 sequences, approximately 17% seen once. V was shortened by 0 bases and J by 6 bases, with 16 bases between the two germline ends. This CDR3 contains 15 residues. The germline CDR1 and CDR2 sequences are SGDLS and YYNGEE. The chain is built from TRBV9 and TRBJ2-7; no clear D. The origin of this receptor is a human donor in good health (CMV status not recorded). Some clones in this sample may be carry-over from other donors' samples. Sequencing was done on a sample of CD8+ T cells from PBMCs. The CDR3: CASSVADLGWAEQYF. CDR3 DNA sequence: TGTGCCAGCAGCGTAGCTGACCTGGGATGGGCCGAGCAGTACTTC.